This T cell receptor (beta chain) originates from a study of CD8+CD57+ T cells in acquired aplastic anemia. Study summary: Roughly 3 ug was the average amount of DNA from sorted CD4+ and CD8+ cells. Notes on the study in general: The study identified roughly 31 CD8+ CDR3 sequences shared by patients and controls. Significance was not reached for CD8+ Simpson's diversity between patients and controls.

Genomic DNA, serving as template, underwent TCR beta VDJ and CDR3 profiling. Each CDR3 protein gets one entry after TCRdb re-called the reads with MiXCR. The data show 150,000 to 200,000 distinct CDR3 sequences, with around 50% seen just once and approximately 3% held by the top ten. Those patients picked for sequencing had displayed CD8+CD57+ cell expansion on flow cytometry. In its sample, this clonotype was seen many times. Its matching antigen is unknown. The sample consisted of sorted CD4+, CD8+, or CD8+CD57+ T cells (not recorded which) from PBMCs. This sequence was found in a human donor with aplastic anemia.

This chain's CDR3 is CASSSPSRGTEAFF. Written as DNA, the CDR3 is TGTGCCAGTAGTTCCCCTAGCCGGGGCACTGAAGCTTTCTTT. J is TRBJ1-1 and V is TRBV19; D unclear. Germline-derived CDR1 and CDR2 are LNHDA and SQIVND (reference sequence). This CDR3 is 14 amino acids long. With 5 bases removed from V and 4 bases from J, the gap between germline ends came to 14 bases.